Listed below are T cell receptor beta chains from one sample, sequenced in a study of blood T cell repertoires in COVID-19. Sequencing was performed with immunoSEQ multiplex PCR; in TCRdb, only in-frame clones are kept and a portion is missing. The sample has around 130,000 clones, roughly four fifths seen once. The source material was peripheral blood. The source is a woman aged 55-69 years with acute or convalescent COVID-19. CDR3s include the opening cysteine and the closing phenylalanine or tryptophan. Fields, in order: D gene, J gene, V gene, CDR3 protein. A D gene is named only where the DNA matches it firmly.

D gene: TRBD2
J gene: TRBJ2-3
V gene: TRBV7-9
CDR3 protein: CASSLSGGSTDTQYF

D gene: TRBD1
J gene: TRBJ1-4
V gene: TRBV7-9
CDR3 protein: CASSSGQVNEKLFF

D gene: TRBD1
J gene: TRBJ1-2
V gene: TRBV10-3
CDR3 protein: CATGRQGANYGYTF

D gene: -
J gene: TRBJ1-4
V gene: TRBV2
CDR3 protein: CASSGSYEKLFF

D gene: TRBD2
J gene: TRBJ2-1
V gene: TRBV24-1
CDR3 protein: CATSDLHSGESYNEQFF

D gene: -
J gene: TRBJ2-7
V gene: TRBV10-2
CDR3 protein: CASSDTYEQYF

D gene: -
J gene: TRBJ2-3
V gene: TRBV6-5
CDR3 protein: CASSYGGTDTQYF

D gene: -
J gene: TRBJ1-4
V gene: TRBV19
CDR3 protein: CASSSQVEEKLFF

D gene: -
J gene: TRBJ1-1
V gene: TRBV10-3
CDR3 protein: CAISESQVMNTEAFF

D gene: -
J gene: TRBJ1-1
V gene: TRBV7-3
CDR3 protein: CASSLTTGMNTEAFF

D gene: -
J gene: TRBJ1-5
V gene: TRBV19
CDR3 protein: CASSITGKNQPQHF

D gene: -
J gene: TRBJ1-5
V gene: TRBV11-2
CDR3 protein: CASSLSIGSNQPQHF

D gene: TRBD1
J gene: TRBJ1-2
V gene: TRBV5-1
CDR3 protein: CASSHGQGRVDYGYTF

D gene: -
J gene: TRBJ1-2
V gene: TRBV10-3
CDR3 protein: CATVQGAGENYGYTF

D gene: TRBD1
J gene: TRBJ1-4
V gene: TRBV18
CDR3 protein: CASGGQGAFNEKLFF

D gene: TRBD1
J gene: TRBJ2-2
V gene: TRBV5-5
CDR3 protein: CASSLRAGQGVWELFF

D gene: -
J gene: TRBJ1-1
V gene: TRBV2
CDR3 protein: CASSERGSEAFF

D gene: -
J gene: TRBJ1-5
V gene: TRBV7-8
CDR3 protein: CASSFVPRVGVTQPQHF

D gene: TRBD2
J gene: TRBJ2-1
V gene: TRBV11-2
CDR3 protein: CASSWGTSGFNEQFF

D gene: TRBD1
J gene: TRBJ1-1
V gene: TRBV10-3
CDR3 protein: CAIRTGWGNTEAFF

D gene: -
J gene: TRBJ1-5
V gene: TRBV28
CDR3 protein: CASSLGGNANQPQHF

D gene: -
J gene: TRBJ1-3
V gene: TRBV30
CDR3 protein: CAWDLEANRGNTIYF

D gene: -
J gene: TRBJ2-5
V gene: TRBV3-1/TRBV3-2
CDR3 protein: CASSQGPGTQETQYF

D gene: TRBD1
J gene: TRBJ1-4
V gene: TRBV4-1
CDR3 protein: CASSRTGTNEKLFF

D gene: -
J gene: TRBJ1-1
V gene: TRBV9
CDR3 protein: CASSVGNPGVEAFF

D gene: -
J gene: TRBJ1-5
V gene: TRBV19
CDR3 protein: CASSTGHYQPQHF

D gene: -
J gene: TRBJ1-5
V gene: TRBV3-1/TRBV3-2
CDR3 protein: CASSSWPPRAQHF